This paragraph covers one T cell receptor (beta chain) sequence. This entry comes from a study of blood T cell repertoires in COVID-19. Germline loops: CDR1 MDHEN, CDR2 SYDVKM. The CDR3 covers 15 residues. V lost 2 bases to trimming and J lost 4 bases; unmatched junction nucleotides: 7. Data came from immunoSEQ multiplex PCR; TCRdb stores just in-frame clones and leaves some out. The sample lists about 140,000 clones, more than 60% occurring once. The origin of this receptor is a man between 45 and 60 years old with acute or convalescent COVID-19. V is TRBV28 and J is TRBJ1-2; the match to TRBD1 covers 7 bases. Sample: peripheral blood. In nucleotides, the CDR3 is TGTGCCAGCAGTTTAGCGAGACAGGGCCGCTATGGCTACACCTTC. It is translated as CASSLARQGRYGYTF.